The entry that follows covers one T cell receptor (beta chain) sequence. The antigen this receptor binds is unknown. Qualities for individual bases were not recorded, and no much larger clone is one base off. Per the germline V gene (reference sequence), LNHDA is the CDR1 and SQIVND is the CDR2. The CDR3 sequence holds 14 residues, the cysteine and phenylalanine included. Just the 42-base CDR3 DNA is kept, in frame starting at base 1. Deletion took 5 bases off V and 3 bases off J, with a span of 10 bases between the germline ends. The sample originates from a study of cytomegalovirus exposure and HLA in healthy donors (dated by TCRdb to 2016 to 2017). The study in broad terms: The roughly 650 repertoires of the first cohort and the 95 to 150 validation repertoires were produced on the same platform, according to a later analysis. Besides the first cohort of 666 subjects, a separate validation cohort made up of over 95 different subjects was used. The study aimed to test whether signatures of past pathogen exposure could be identified by cataloging public T cell receptors. To predict cytomegalovirus infection status, the study brought together high-throughput TCR immunosequencing, statistical association of individual TCRs with disease status, and machine learning.

Libraries came from the immunoSEQ multiplex PCR assay. In the paper's pipeline: A statistical classification framework was built for diagnosing cytomegalovirus status from the catalog of TCR beta chain sequences. Imported from immuneACCESS, the table was reduced by TCRdb to in-frame sequences with V and J called. These copies leave out some clones; in studies compared against another copy, an unresolved V gene accounts for under half, and the cause of the remainder is not known. V and J calls and clone size are those listed in that table; D and trimming were worked out from the DNA. Within this sample are about 160,000 clones, with 96% of them counted one time only. Clones ranked in the top ten supply about 0.89% of the sample. Results the study describes overall, beyond this receptor: The classifier was reported to diagnose cytomegalovirus status with high specificity and sensitivity in both the original cohort and the validation cohort. Across donors, most TCR sequences were observed very rarely, whereas some public TCRs were present in many individuals. The validation cohort had no HLA typing available for a later analysis, so co-occurrence within that cohort was assessed over all 110 or so repertoires. A later analysis found that TCRs clustered in the first cohort also tended to co-occur in the approximately 120 validation repertoires, with 94% of cluster scores above 0. In vitro tests confirmed that a few of the cytomegalovirus-associated TCR beta chains recognize cytomegalovirus antigens. In the study, roughly 160 TCR beta chains were listed as associated with cytomegalovirus. The authors suggested that the approach could potentially be generalized to other disease states and immunological phenotypes.

The donors were included in the validation cohort of over a hundred subjects, a group kept apart from the approximately 650-subject first cohort. Sample: PBMCs. The sequence derives from a woman between 18 and 29 years old in good health and CMV-seronegative. This chain joins TRBV19 to TRBJ2-2, with TRBD1 as a weak D call on 6 bases. The CDR3 protein is CASSLQGDTGELFF. The DNA sequence is TGTGCCAGTAGTCTACAGGGAGACACCGGGGAGCTGTTTTTT.